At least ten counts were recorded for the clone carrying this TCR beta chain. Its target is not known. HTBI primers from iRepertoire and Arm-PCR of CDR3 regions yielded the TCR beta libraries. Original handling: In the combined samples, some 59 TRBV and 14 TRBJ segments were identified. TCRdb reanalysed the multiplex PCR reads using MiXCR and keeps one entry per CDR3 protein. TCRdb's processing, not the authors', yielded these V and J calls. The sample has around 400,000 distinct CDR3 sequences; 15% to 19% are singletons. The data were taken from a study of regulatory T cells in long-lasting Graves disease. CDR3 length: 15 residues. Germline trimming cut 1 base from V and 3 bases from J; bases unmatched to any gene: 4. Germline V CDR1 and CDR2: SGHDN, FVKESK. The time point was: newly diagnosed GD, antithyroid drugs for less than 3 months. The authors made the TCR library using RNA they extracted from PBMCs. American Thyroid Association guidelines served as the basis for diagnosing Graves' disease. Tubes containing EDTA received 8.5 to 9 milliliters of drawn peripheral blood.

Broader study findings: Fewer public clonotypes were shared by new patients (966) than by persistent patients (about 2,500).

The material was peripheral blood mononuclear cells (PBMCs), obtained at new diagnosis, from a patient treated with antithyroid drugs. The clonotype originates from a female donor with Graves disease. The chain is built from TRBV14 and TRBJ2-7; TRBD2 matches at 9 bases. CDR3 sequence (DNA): TGTGCCAGCAGCCAAGTGCTAGCGGGAATCTACGAGCAGTACTTC. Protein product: CASSQVLAGIYEQYF.